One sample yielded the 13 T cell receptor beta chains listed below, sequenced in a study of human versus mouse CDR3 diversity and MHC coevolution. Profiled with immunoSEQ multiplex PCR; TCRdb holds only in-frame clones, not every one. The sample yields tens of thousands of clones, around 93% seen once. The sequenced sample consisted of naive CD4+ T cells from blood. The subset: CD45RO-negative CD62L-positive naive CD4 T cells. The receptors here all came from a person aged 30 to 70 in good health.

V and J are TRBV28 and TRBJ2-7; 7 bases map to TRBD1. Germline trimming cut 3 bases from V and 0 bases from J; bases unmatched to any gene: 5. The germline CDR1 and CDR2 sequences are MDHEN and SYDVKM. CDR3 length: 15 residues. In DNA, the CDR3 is TGTGCCAGCAGTTTGGGACAGCCGAGCTCCTACGAGCAGTACTTC. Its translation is CASSLGQPSSYEQYF.

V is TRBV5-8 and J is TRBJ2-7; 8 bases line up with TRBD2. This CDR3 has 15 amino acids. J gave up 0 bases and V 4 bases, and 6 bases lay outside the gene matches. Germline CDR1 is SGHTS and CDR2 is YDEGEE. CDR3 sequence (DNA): TGTGCCAGCAGCCAACGGACTAGCCTCTCCTACGAGCAGTACTTC. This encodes CASSQRTSLSYEQYF.

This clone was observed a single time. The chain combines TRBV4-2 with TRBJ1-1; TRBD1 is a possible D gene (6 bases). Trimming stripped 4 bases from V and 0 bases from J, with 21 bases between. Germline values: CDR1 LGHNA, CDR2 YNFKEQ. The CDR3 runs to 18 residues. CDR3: CASSPKSGTGILNTEAFF. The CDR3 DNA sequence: TGTGCCAGCAGCCCAAAGTCTGGCACAGGGATATTGAACACTGAAGCTTTCTTT.

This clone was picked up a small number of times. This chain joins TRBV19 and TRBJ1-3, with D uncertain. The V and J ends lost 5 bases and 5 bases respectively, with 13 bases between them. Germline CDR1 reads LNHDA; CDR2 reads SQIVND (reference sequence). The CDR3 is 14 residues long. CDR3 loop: CASSSGAGRNTIYF. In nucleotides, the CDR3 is TGTGCCAGTAGTTCCGGAGCGGGGAGAAACACCATATATTTT.

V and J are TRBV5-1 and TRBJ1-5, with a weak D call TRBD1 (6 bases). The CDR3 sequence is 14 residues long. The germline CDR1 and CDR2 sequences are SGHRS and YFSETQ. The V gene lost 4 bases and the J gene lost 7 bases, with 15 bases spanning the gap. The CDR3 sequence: CASSPRGADQPQHF. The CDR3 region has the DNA TGCGCCAGCAGCCCCCGGGGGGCAGACCAGCCCCAGCATTTT.

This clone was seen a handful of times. As DNA, the CDR3 is TGTGCCATCAACCGGGACAGCAACTACGAGCAGTACTTC. Protein: CAINRDSNYEQYF. This rearrangement joins TRBV10-3 to TRBJ2-7; 7 bases line up with TRBD1. The CDR3 has 13 amino acids. CDR1 is ENHRY and CDR2 is SYGVKD in the germline V gene. J gave up 3 bases and V 7 bases, and 6 bases lay outside the gene matches.

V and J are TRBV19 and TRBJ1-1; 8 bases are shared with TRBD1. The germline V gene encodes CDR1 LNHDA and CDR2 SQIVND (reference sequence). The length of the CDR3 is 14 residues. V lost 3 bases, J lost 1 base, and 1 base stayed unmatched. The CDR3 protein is CASSITGGNTEAFF. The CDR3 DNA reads TGTGCCAGTAGTATCACAGGGGGGAACACTGAAGCTTTCTTT.

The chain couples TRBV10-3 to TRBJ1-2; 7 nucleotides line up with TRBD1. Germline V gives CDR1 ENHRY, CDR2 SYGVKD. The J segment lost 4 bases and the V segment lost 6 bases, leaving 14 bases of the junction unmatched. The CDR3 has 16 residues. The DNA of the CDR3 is TGTGCCATCAGGGGGTCAACAGGGGAGTTTCGCTATGGCTACACCTTC. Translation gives CAIRGSTGEFRYGYTF.

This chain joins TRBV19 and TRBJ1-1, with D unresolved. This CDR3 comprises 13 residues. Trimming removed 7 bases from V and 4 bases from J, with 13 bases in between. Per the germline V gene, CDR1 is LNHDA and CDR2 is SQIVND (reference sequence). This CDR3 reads CASIGDGSTEAFF. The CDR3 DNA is TGTGCCAGTATCGGGGATGGGAGCACTGAAGCTTTCTTT.

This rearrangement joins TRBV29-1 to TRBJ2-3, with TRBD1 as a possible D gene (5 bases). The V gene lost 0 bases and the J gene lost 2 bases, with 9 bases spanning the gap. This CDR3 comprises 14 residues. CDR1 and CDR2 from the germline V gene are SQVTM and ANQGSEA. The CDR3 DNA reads TGCAGCGTTGAAGAGGGGCCCTTCACAGATACGCAGTATTTT. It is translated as CSVEEGPFTDTQYF.

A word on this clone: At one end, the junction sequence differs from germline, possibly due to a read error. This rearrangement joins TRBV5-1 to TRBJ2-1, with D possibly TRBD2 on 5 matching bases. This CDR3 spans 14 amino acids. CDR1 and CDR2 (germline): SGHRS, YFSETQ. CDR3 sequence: CASNPEVVRNEHFF. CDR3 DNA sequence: TGCGCCAGCAACCCGGAGGTGGTAAGGAATGAGCATTTCTTC.

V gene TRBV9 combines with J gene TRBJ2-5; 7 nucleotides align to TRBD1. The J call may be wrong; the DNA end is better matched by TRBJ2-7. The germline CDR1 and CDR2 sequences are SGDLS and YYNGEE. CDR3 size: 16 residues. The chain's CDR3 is CASSSVGAGGKVEQYF. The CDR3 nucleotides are TGTGCCAGCAGCTCGGTCGGGGCAGGGGGTAAGGTCGAGCAGTACTTC.

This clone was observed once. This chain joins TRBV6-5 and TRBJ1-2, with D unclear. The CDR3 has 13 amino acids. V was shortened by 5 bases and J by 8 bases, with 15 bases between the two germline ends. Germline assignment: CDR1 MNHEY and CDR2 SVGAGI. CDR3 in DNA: TGTGCCAGCAGTGAGACAAAGACATACGGCTACACCTTC. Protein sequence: CASSETKTYGYTF.